This is a list of T cell receptor beta chains from one sample in a study of blood T cell repertoires in COVID-19. The repertoire was sequenced with immunoSEQ multiplex PCR; TCRdb's copy has only in-frame clones and lacks some. The sample lists 250,000 to 350,000 clones; 70% to 90% were seen once. The sample taken for sequencing was peripheral blood. The receptors shown here come from a woman in her 50s with COVID-19, enrolled during active disease. CDR3s include the opening cysteine and the closing phenylalanine or tryptophan. Size is omitted from some rows. Given values are once, few, many or a class for expanded clones.

clone_size | j_call | v_call | cdr3_aa
- | TRBJ2-1 | TRBV6-5 | CASSVRTGMDEQFF
- | TRBJ2-7 | TRBV7-3 | CASSPSSGSYHEQYF
once | TRBJ2-7 | TRBV11-2 | CASSVGQAAYEQYF
- | TRBJ2-1 | TRBV6-6 | CASSRRTSGSSYNEQFF
- | TRBJ2-7 | TRBV27 | CASRNPGQTSYEQYF
- | TRBJ1-3 | TRBV19 | CASSTGRTAGNTIYF
- | TRBJ2-1 | TRBV27 | CASSLMVSGNEQFF
- | TRBJ1-3 | TRBV19 | CASSQRGGTGGSGNTIYF
- | TRBJ2-2 | TRBV11-3 | CASSLVSGKGTGELFF
- | TRBJ2-7 | TRBV7-9 | CASSLGDRGISYEQYF
- | TRBJ2-1 | TRBV6-2/TRBV6-3 | CASSPGTAGEQFF
once | TRBJ1-5 | TRBV4-1 | CASSQVPPREGNQPQHF
- | TRBJ1-2 | TRBV5-6 | CASSLLRTGGAYGYTF
- | TRBJ1-3 | TRBV30 | CAWSVGGAIGNTIYF
- | TRBJ2-7 | TRBV13 | CASSLALAAYEQYF
- | TRBJ2-7 | TRBV13 | CASTLEGIPYEQYF
- | TRBJ2-3 | TRBV25-1 | CASSDHVTQYF
- | TRBJ2-2 | TRBV5-1 | CASTSKQGATGELFF
- | TRBJ2-7 | TRBV9 | CASSGGTSPYEQYF
- | TRBJ2-7 | TRBV4-1 | CASSQAVVRGAYEQYF
- | TRBJ2-1 | TRBV5-4 | CASSPPSGSINEQFF
once | TRBJ2-1 | TRBV4-1 | CASSPKRLAGVGEQFF
- | TRBJ2-3 | TRBV11-2 | CASSFTSGSFTDTQYF
- | TRBJ2-3 | TRBV9 | CASSVAGVPRTDTQYF
- | TRBJ2-1 | TRBV30 | CAWDSGGNEQFF
- | TRBJ1-6 | TRBV27 | CASSPSGTANSPLHF
- | TRBJ1-5 | TRBV29-1 | CSVGTAYNQPQHF
- | TRBJ1-4 | TRBV7-9 | CASSSPLGGERTEKLFF
- | TRBJ2-3 | TRBV24-1 | CATSESGINTDTQYF
- | TRBJ2-2 | TRBV18 | CASSPRSGQSNTGELFF
- | TRBJ2-5 | TRBV13 | CASSVRDTSRIQYF
- | TRBJ1-5 | TRBV19 | CASSTSTGERDQPQHF
- | TRBJ1-1 | TRBV5-4 | CASSETVNTEAFF
once | TRBJ2-7 | TRBV10-3 | CAISEPGSGSYEQYF
- | TRBJ2-7 | TRBV15 | CATSRGSYSYEQYF
- | TRBJ1-3 | TRBV7-9 | CASSWGTGFSGNTIYF
- | TRBJ2-1 | TRBV27 | CASGRDRGRPGSRGKYNEQFF
- | TRBJ2-5 | TRBV7-9 | CASSLAAGGETQYF
- | TRBJ1-2 | TRBV19 | CASSETRGENYGYTF
- | TRBJ1-1 | TRBV18 | CASSLDGEGTEAFF
once | TRBJ2-3 | TRBV6-2/TRBV6-3 | CASSPAGGADTQYF
many | TRBJ2-7 | TRBV19 | CASRASATIFEQYF
- | TRBJ2-5 | TRBV9 | CASSVVPKPGTQYF
- | TRBJ2-2 | TRBV7-8 | CASSRTRGTNTGELFF
- | TRBJ2-3 | TRBV18 | CASSPTQGWDTQYF
- | TRBJ2-7 | TRBV5-4 | CASSHTGVNEQYF
- | TRBJ2-3 | TRBV7-2 | CASSLVGTSGSTDTQYF
once | TRBJ1-5 | TRBV30 | CAWSQDRFDQPQHF
- | TRBJ2-7 | TRBV27 | CASSLWGTVSYEQYF
- | TRBJ1-1 | TRBV27 | CASQSRTGDTITNTEAFF
once | TRBJ1-2 | TRBV2 | CASRPGQGPYTF
once | TRBJ1-2 | TRBV7-8 | CASSLVDRGYGYTF
once | TRBJ2-2 | TRBV10-1 | CATGDRNTGELFF
once | TRBJ2-5 | TRBV7-8 | CASSFGGREETQYF
- | TRBJ1-1 | TRBV6-5 | CASRFPGRTEAFF
- | TRBJ1-4 | TRBV2 | CASSQTGATNEKLFF
- | TRBJ1-1 | TRBV6-1 | CASSETPGRLIF
- | TRBJ1-5 | TRBV15 | CATAILRTVDSNQPQHF